The 18 T cell receptor beta chains listed next were all sequenced from one sample in a study of T cells in Graves' hyperthyroidism and ophthalmopathy. Regions amplified from RNA transcripts were the TCR beta CDR3 regions. TCR CDR3 underwent first-round RT-PCR with the HTBI primer set. In TCRdb, the multiplex PCR reads were re-called with MiXCR into one record per CDR3 protein. The sample holds 560,000 or so distinct CDR3 sequences; about 43% are singletons and the top ten take approximately 8.2%. Sequenced input: peripheral blood or thyroid tissue (not recorded which). Receptors were obtained from a woman under 30 with Graves' hyperthyroidism.

This clonotype was detected only a few times. The chain has TRBV30 and TRBJ1-2; 7 bases agree with TRBD1. Germline values: CDR1 GTSNPN, CDR2 SVGIG (reference sequence). After removal of 2 bases from V and 6 bases from J, the junction contained 9 bases not matched to a gene. This CDR3 comprises 14 residues. The CDR3 DNA is TGTGCCTGGAGTCGGGACAGCCAACGACATGGCTACACCTTC. Translated: CAWSRDSQRHGYTF.

Notes on this clonotype: Germline is not matched at one junction end, which may reflect a read error. The V gene is TRBV10-3, the J gene TRBJ2-5; D is ambiguous. The CDR3 loop spans 13 amino acids. Germline CDR1 reads ENHRY; CDR2 reads SYGVKD. In DNA, the CDR3 is TGTGCCAGCAGTTACGGTGGAACAGAGACCCAGTACTTC. This gives the protein CASSYGGTETQYF.

The V gene is TRBV15, the J gene TRBJ2-7; 9 nucleotides line up with TRBD2. Germline CDR1 is LNHNV and CDR2 is YYDKDF (reference sequence). The V gene end was trimmed by 3 bases and the J gene end by 9 bases; junction bases not matched to a gene: 12. The CDR3 extends over 15 amino acids. CDR3 in DNA: TGTGCCACCAGCAGCGTCTCTAGCGGGGCCGCGGGGCAGTACTTC. This gives the protein CATSSVSSGAAGQYF.

This clonotype was recorded many times. The chain combines TRBV10-3 with TRBJ1-2; no clear D gene. Trimming removed 5 bases from V and 4 bases from J, with 14 bases in between. Germline CDR1 ENHRY, CDR2 SYGVKD. CDR3 length: 14 residues. CDR3 in amino acids: CAISIGFGSYGYTF. The CDR3 nucleotides read TGTGCCATCAGTATTGGATTCGGGAGCTATGGCTACACCTTC.

This clonotype has only one observation. The gene calls are TRBV7-3 and TRBJ1-2; D possibly corresponds to TRBD1 (5 bases). Trimming pared 3 bases from V and 3 bases from J, leaving 8 bases between. This CDR3 comprises 13 residues. Looked up from germline, CDR1 is SGHTA and CDR2 is FQGTGA. The CDR3: CASSFAGYYGYTF. In DNA, the CDR3 is TGTGCCAGCAGCTTCGCAGGGTACTATGGCTACACCTTC.

This chain connects TRBV24-1 to TRBJ1-1, with D possibly matching TRBD1 (5 bases). CDR1 and CDR2 (germline): KGHDR, SFDVKD. V gave up 8 bases and J gave up 4 bases, with 13 bases separating them. This CDR3 spans 13 amino acids. CDR3 protein: CATTGFQSTEAFF. CDR3 in DNA: TGTGCCACCACAGGGTTCCAGAGCACTGAAGCTTTCTTT.

This clonotype was observed many times. The V gene is TRBV2, the J gene TRBJ1-2; no definite D call. The CDR3 has 12 amino acids. Germline V lookup: CDR1 SNHLY, CDR2 FYNNEI. Trimming cost V 6 bases and J 2 bases, with 7 bases left between them. The CDR3 reads CASRTGNYGYTF. CDR3 nucleotide sequence: TGTGCCAGCAGGACGGGAAACTATGGCTACACCTTC.

This clonotype was found a few times. A junction end diverges from the germline sequence, so it may reflect a read error. The chain uses TRBV19 and TRBJ2-3; D remains unclear. Germline V gene data show CDR1 as LNHDA and CDR2 as SQIVND (reference sequence). This CDR3 spans 12 amino acids. The CDR3: CASSIAGPPSLF. CDR3 in DNA: TGTGCCAGTAGTATCGCAGGCCCTCCGTCTTTATTT.

This clonotype was picked up a small number of times. This chain links TRBV7-2 with TRBJ2-5; 9 bases are a match to TRBD1. The CDR3 has 15 residues. After removal of 6 bases from V and 5 bases from J, the junction contained 10 bases not matched to a gene. Germline V gene lookup returns CDR1 SGHTA and CDR2 FQGNSA. The CDR3 sequence: CASRAGTGYGETQYF. CDR3 nucleotides: TGTGCCAGCAGGGCCGGGACAGGGTATGGGGAGACCCAGTACTTC.

The chain employs TRBV9 and TRBJ1-1; D perhaps matches TRBD1 (5 bases). Germline-derived CDR1 and CDR2 are SGDLS and YYNGEE. Trimming cost V 7 bases and J 5 bases, with 24 bases left between them. There are 16 residues in the CDR3. CDR3 in amino acids: CASGPGEGKSYTEAFF. The CDR3 DNA reads as TGTGCCAGCGGGCCGGGGGAGGGTAAATCCTATACTGAAGCTTTCTTT.

There are many counts of this clonotype. The J gene is TRBJ2-5, the V gene TRBV7-8, with D maybe TRBD1 (5 bases). This CDR3 has 14 residues. Trimming removed 6 bases at V and 1 base at J, with 12 bases between. Germline CDR1 is SGHVS and CDR2 is FQNEAQ. The CDR3 DNA sequence: TGTGCCAGCAGGGCTACAGGCATCCAAGAGACCCAGTACTTC. It translates to CASRATGIQETQYF.

This clonotype was picked up many times. The V and J genes are TRBV24-1 and TRBJ2-7; TRBD1 matches 7 bases. Unmatched junction bases numbered 7, after V lost 3 bases and J lost 0 bases. CDR3 length: 16 residues. Germline V lookup: CDR1 KGHDR, CDR2 SFDVKD. CDR3 bases: TGTGCCACCAGTGATCACCGGGACAGTAGCTCCTACGAGCAGTACTTC. Its translation: CATSDHRDSSSYEQYF.

In this sample, this clonotype turned up many times. This CDR3 is CASVRSRQDWSPLHF. DNA for the CDR3: TGTGCCAGCGTGAGGTCTCGTCAAGATTGGTCACCCCTCCACTTT. This chain links TRBV2 with TRBJ1-6; D is uncertain. V lost 8 bases to trimming and J lost 10 bases, with 21 bases between them. The CDR3 runs 15 residues. The germline gives CDR1 SNHLY, CDR2 FYNNEI.

The chain joins TRBV20-1 to TRBJ2-5; D is undetermined. Germline V gene sequence: CDR1 DFQATT, CDR2 SNEGSKA (reference sequence). This CDR3 has 14 amino acids. The V end was cut by 3 bases, the J end by 0 bases, with 11 bases between. As DNA, the CDR3 is TGCAGTGCTAGTTCGGATCACTACCAAGAGACCCAGTACTTC. Translating gives CSASSDHYQETQYF.

CDR3 coding DNA: TGTGCCAGCGGCCAGAGGGGCACCTACGAGCAGTACTTC. Protein sequence: CASGQRGTYEQYF. V is TRBV7-2 and J is TRBJ2-7; D might be TRBD1 or TRBD2, each matching 5 bases. Germline-derived CDR1 and CDR2 are SGHTA and FQGNSA. This CDR3 region has 13 residues. Trimming stripped 8 bases from V and 2 bases from J, with 13 bases between. The whole variable domain, filled in from reference TRBV7-2 and TRBJ2-7, reads GAGVSQSPSNKVTEKGKDVELRCDPISGHTALYWYRQSLGQGLEFLIYFQGNSAPDKSGLPSDRFSAERTGGSVSTLTIQRTQQEDSAVYLCASGQRGTYEQYFGPGTRLTVT.

The chain has TRBV7-2 and TRBJ2-7; TRBD2 is a possible D gene (5 bases). The J call may be wrong; the DNA end is better matched by TRBJ2-1. Germline CDR1 is SGHTA and CDR2 is FQGNSA. CDR3 length: 16 residues. CDR3 region: CASRPYEGVSYNEQFF. Written as DNA, the CDR3 is TGTGCCAGCAGGCCTTATGAGGGAGTTTCCTACAATGAGCAGTTCTTC.

J is TRBJ1-2 and V is TRBV2; D uncertain. The CDR3 consists of 15 residues. In germline, CDR1 is SNHLY, CDR2 FYNNEI. V was clipped by 6 bases and J by 6 bases, with 20 bases between them. The CDR3 DNA sequence: TGTGCCAGCAGCTTCAATCCCCGAACGCCTGATGGCTACACCTTC. Amino acids: CASSFNPRTPDGYTF.

This chain links TRBV7-6 with TRBJ1-1; D gene unclear. The germline V and J ends were trimmed by 3 bases and 1 base, with 12 bases remaining between them. The germline gives CDR1 SGHVS, CDR2 FNYEAQ. The CDR3 spans 15 residues. In nucleotides, the CDR3 is TGTGCCAGCAGCTTGCTCGCCAGTTCGAACACTGAAGCTTTCTTT. The encoded protein is CASSLLASSNTEAFF.